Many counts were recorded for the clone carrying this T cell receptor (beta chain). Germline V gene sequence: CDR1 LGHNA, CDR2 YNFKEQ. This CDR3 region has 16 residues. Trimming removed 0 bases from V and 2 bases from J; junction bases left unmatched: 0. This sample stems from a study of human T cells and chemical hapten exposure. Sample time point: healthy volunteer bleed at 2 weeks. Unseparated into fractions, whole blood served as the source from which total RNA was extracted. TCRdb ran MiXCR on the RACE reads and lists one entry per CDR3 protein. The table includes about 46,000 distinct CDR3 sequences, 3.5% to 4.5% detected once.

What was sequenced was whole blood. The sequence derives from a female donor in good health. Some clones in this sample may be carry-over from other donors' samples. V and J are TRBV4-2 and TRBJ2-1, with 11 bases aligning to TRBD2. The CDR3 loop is CASSQDSGGAYNEQFF. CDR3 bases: TGTGCCAGCAGCCAAGATAGCGGGGGGGCCTACAATGAGCAGTTCTTC.